This TCR beta chain was identified in a study of OX40 agonist ivuxolimab in advanced cancers. J was trimmed by 2 bases and V by 5 bases; bases with no gene match: 6. CDR3 length: 16 residues. Germline CDR1 SGHTA, CDR2 FQGNSA. With regard to this clone: The antigen is undetermined.

Study-wide points: No determination was made of the antigen specificity of the expanded peripheral T cells. CD8+ T cells (on average) carried more expanded clones than CD4+ T cells. Within 6 weeks, CD4+ and CD8+ blood T cells expanded clonally at 0.1 to 3.0 mg/kg.

Peripheral blood came from all dose cohorts at three timepoints. Sequencing used immunoSEQ multiplex PCR; TCRdb keeps in-frame clones, though not all of them. The table records tens of thousands of clones, more than 90% of them present only once. V is TRBV7-2 and J is TRBJ2-3; TRBD1 agrees at 11 bases. The sequencing used CD4+ or CD8+ T cells sorted from blood, collected in a trial of the OX40 agonist ivuxolimab. This receptor was obtained from an adult with an advanced solid tumor such as melanoma, head and neck, liver or kidney cancer. The CDR3 sequence: CASSGQGASITDTQYF. The CDR3 DNA reads as TGTGCCAGCAGCGGACAGGGGGCGTCAATCACAGATACGCAGTATTTT.